This TCR beta chain comes out of a study of T-cell memory formation after mild COVID-19. Study-level findings and limits: Chiefly within CM and EM were the contracting CD4+ clones; CD8+ ones were within EMRA.

The CDR3 totals 16 residues. V was clipped by 4 bases and J by 4 bases, with 16 bases between them. Germline V gives CDR1 MGHRA, CDR2 YSYEKL. Constant-segment-primed 5'RACE gave TCR alpha and TCR beta cDNA libraries with sample barcodes and UMIs. From the 5' RACE reads, TCRdb called clonotypes with MiXCR, one entry per CDR3 protein. This table holds hundreds of thousands of distinct CDR3 sequences, less than 9.5% found once. For this clonotype: Its antigen is still unknown.

This clonotype was obtained from a man between 18 and 29 years old who had mild COVID-19 (a few samples of this study predate the infection). Cell type and time point are not known. This chain links TRBV4-1 with TRBJ2-2; perhaps D is TRBD1 or TRBD2 (5 bases each). Sequenced: PBMCs or a T cell subset sorted from them (not recorded which). The CDR3 bases are TGCGCCAGCAGCCGATACCCCGGGGCGGGCACCGGGGAGCTGTTTTTT. Its protein product is CASSRYPGAGTGELFF.